This T cell receptor (beta chain) was sequenced for a study of cytomegalovirus exposure and HLA in healthy donors. Study-wide findings and caveats: Most of the TCR beta V segments (in an earlier analysis) were productive either about 87% or about 30% of the time.

CDR3 length: 15 amino acids. The V and J ends lost 0 bases and 8 bases respectively, with 15 bases between them. CDR1 SGHRS and CDR2 YFSETQ come from the germline V gene. Points on this clone: The antigen is undetermined.

The PCR ran on 60 Vbeta and 13 Jbeta primers. This table comes from immunoSEQ multiplex PCR, and its TCRdb copy is limited to in-frame clones, with some not included. The data hold roughly 190,000 clones, with more than 70% observed a single time. The sample was PBMCs. The source of this sequence is a man aged 35 to 55 in good health and CMV-seropositive. This chain uses TRBV5-1 with TRBJ2-1, with D possibly being TRBD2 (5 bases). The CDR3 is CASSLESGMVDEQFF. For the CDR3, the DNA is TGCGCCAGCAGCTTGGAATCGGGGATGGTCGATGAGCAGTTCTTC. The variable domain in full, completed from reference TRBV5-1 and TRBJ2-1, reads KAGVTQTPRYLIKTRGQQVTLSCSPISGHRSVSWYQQTPGQGLQFLFEYFSETQRNKGNFPGRFSGRQFSNSRSEMNVSTLELGDSALYLCASSLESGMVDEQFFGPGTRLTVL.